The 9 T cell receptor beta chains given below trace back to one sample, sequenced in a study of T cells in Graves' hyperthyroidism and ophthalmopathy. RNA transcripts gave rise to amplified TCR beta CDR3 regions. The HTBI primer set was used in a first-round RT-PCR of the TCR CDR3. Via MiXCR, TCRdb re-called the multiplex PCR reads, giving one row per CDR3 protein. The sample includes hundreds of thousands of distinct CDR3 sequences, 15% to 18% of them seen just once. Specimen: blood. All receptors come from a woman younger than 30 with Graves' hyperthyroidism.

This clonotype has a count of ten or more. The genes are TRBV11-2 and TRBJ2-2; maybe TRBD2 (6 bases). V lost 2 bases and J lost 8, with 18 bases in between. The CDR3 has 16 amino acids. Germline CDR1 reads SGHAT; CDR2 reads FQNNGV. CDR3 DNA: TGTGCCAGCAGCTTATTGAAAGGACTACCCGCGGGGGAGCTGTTTTTT. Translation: CASSLLKGLPAGELFF.

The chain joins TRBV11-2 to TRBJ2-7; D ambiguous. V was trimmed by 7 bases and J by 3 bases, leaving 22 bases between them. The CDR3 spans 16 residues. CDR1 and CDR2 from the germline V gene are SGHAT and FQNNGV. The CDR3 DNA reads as TGTGCCAGCACCCTTTTATATCGTCTAGGATACTACGAGCAGTACTTC. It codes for CASTLLYRLGYYEQYF.

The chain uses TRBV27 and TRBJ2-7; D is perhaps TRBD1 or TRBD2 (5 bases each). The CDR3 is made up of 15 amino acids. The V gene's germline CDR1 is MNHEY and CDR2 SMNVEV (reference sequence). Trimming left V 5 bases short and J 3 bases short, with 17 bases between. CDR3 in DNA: TGTGCCAGCAGTCCGACGGAGGCAGGGAGCTACGAGCAGTACTTC. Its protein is CASSPTEAGSYEQYF.

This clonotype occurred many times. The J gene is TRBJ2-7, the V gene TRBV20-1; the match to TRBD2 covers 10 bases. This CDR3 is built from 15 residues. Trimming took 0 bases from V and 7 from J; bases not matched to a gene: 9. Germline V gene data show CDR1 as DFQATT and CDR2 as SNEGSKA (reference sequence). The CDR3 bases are TGCAGTGCTAGAGATCCAACTAGCGGGGTCGAGGAGCAGTACTTC. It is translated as CSARDPTSGVEEQYF.

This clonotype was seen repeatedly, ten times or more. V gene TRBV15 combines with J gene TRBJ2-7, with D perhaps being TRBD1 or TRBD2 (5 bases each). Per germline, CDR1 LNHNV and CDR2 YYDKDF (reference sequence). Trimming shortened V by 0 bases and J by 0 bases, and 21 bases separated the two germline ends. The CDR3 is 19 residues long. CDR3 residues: CATSREAASGTASSYEQYF. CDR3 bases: TGTGCCACCAGCAGAGAAGCAGCGTCCGGGACGGCGAGCTCCTACGAGCAGTACTTC.

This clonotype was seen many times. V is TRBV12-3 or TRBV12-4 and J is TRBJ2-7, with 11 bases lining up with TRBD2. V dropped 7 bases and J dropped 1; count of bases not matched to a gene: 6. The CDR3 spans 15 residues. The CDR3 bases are TGTGCCAGCACCTCGGGGACTAGCGGTTCCTACGAGCAGTACTTC. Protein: CASTSGTSGSYEQYF.

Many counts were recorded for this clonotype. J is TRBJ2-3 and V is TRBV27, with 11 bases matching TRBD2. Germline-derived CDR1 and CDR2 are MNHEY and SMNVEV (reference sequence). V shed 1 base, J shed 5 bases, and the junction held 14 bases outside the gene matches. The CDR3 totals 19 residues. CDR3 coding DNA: TGTGCCAGCAGTTTATTGGGGGTATTCGGGACTAGCGGAGGAGATACGCAGTATTTT. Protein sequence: CASSLLGVFGTSGGDTQYF.

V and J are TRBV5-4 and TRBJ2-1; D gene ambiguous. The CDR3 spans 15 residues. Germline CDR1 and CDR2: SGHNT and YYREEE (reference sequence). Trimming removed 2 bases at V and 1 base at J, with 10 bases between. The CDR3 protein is CASSFTAGSYNEQFF. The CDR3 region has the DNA TGTGCCAGCAGCTTTACGGCCGGATCCTACAATGAGCAGTTCTTC.

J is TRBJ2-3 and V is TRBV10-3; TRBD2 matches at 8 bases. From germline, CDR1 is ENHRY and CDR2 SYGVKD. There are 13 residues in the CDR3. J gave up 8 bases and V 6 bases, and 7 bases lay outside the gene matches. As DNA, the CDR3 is TGTGCCATCAGAGTGACTAGCGAGGCTACGCAGTATTTT. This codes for CAIRVTSEATQYF.